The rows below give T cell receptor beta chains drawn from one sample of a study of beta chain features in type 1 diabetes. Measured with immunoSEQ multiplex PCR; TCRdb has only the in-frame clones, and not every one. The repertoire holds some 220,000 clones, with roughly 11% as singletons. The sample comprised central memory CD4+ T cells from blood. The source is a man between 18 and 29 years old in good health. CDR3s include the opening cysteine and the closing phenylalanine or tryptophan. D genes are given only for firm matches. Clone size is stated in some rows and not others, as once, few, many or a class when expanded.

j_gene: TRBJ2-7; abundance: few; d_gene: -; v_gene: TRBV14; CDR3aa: CASSQVENRLYSYEQYF; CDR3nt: TGTGCCAGCAGCCAAGTTGAAAATCGCCTCTATTCCTACGAGCAGTACTTC
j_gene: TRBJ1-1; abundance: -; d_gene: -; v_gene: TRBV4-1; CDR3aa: CASSPGPLGGWAFF; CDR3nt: TGCGCCAGCAGCCCCGGCCCCCTGGGGGGTTGGGCTTTCTTT
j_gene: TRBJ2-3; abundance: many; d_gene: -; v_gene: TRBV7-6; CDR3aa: CASSLAGTRADTQYF; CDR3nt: TGTGCCAGCAGCTTAGCCGGGACCCGGGCAGATACGCAGTATTTT
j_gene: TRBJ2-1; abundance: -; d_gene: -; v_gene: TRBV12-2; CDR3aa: CASRTKRGTGNEQFF; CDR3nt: TGTGCAAGTCGCACCAAGCGGGGCACCGGCAATGAGCAGTTCTTC
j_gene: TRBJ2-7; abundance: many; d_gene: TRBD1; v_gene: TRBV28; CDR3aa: CASSFVQGFSEQYF; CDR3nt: TGTGCCAGCAGTTTCGTACAGGGGTTCAGCGAGCAGTACTTC
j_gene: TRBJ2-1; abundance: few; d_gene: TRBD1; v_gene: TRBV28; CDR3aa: CASSRTGFYNEQFF; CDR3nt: TGTGCCAGCAGCCGGACAGGGTTCTACAATGAGCAGTTCTTC
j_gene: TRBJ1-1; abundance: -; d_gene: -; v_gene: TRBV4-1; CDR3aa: CASSHLGQGNTEAFF; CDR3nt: TGCGCCAGCAGCCACCTCGGGCAGGGCAACACTGAAGCTTTCTTT
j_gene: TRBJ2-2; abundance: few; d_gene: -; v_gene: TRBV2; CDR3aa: CASSRDLPGELFF; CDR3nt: TGTGCCAGCAGCCGGGACCTCCCTGGGGAGCTGTTTTTT
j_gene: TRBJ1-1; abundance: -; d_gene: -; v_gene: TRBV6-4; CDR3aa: CASSEDTWNTEAFF; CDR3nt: TGTGCCAGCAGTGAGGACACCTGGAACACTGAAGCTTTCTTT
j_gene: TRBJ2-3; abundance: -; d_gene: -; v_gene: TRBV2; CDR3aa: CASSRRTDTQYF; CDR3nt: TGTGCCAGCAGTAGGCGCACAGATACGCAGTATTTT
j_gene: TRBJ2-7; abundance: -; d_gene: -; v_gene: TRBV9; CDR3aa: CASSVVPVSYEQYF; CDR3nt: TGTGCCAGCAGCGTAGTCCCTGTCTCCTACGAGCAGTACTTC
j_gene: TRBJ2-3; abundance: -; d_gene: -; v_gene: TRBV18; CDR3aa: CASSPIGTISSTDTQYF; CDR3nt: TGTGCCAGCTCACCAATTGGGACGATCTCTAGCACAGATACGCAGTATTTT
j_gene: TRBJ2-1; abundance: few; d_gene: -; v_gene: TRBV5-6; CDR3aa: CASSLILANYNEQFF; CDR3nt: TGTGCCAGCAGCTTGATCCTAGCGAACTACAATGAGCAGTTCTTC
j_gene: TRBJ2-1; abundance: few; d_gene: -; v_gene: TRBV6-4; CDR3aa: CASSAQGGVYNEQFF; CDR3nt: TGTGCCAGCAGTGCCCAGGGGGGAGTCTACAATGAGCAGTTCTTC
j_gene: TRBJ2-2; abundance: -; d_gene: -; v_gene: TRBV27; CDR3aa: CASSRFGGSNTGELFF; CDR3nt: TGTGCCAGCAGCCGCTTTGGGGGATCGAACACCGGGGAGCTGTTTTTT
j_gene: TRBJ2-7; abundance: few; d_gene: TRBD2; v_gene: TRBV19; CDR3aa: CASSQGPGLVHSYEQYF; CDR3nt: TGTGCCAGTAGCCAAGGCCCGGGACTAGTCCACTCCTACGAGCAGTACTTC
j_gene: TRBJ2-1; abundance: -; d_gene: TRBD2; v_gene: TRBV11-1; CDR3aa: CASSWGTSGTGNEQFF; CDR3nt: TGTGCCAGCAGCTGGGGGACTAGCGGGACGGGCAATGAGCAGTTCTTC
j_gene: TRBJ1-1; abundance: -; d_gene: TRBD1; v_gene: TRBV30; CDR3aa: CAWSVLGQGAVEAFF; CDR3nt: TGTGCCTGGAGTGTACTCGGTCAGGGGGCGGTTGAAGCTTTCTTT
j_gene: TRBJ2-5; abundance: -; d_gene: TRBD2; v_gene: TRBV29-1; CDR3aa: CSGRTSGRGETQYF; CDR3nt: TGCAGCGGAAGGACTAGCGGGAGGGGAGAGACCCAGTACTTC
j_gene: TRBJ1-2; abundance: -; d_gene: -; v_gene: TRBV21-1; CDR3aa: CASSKRGRSVYGYTF; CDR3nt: TGTGCCAGCAGCAAAAGAGGGAGGAGTGTGTATGGCTACACCTTC
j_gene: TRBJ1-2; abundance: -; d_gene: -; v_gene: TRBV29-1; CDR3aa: CSVPGDGNYGYTF; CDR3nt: TGCAGCGTTCCCGGGGACGGGAACTATGGCTACACCTTC
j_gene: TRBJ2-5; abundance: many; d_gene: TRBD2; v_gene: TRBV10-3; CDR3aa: CAIGTSGSETQYF; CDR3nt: TGTGCCATCGGGACTAGCGGGAGTGAGACCCAGTACTTC
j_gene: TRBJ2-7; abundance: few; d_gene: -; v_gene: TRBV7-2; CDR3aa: CASSGTLSSYEQYF; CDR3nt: TGTGCCAGCAGCGGTACCTTAAGCTCCTACGAGCAGTACTTC
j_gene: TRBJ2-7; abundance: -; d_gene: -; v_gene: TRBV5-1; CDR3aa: CASSFDLYEQYF; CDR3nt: TGCGCCAGCAGCTTTGACCTTTACGAGCAGTACTTC
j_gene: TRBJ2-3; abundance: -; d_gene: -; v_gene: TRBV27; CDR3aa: CASSLYVRTDTQYF; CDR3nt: TGTGCCAGCAGTTTATATGTGCGCACAGATACGCAGTATTTT
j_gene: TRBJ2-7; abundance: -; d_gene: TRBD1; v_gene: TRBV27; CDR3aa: CASSWGQGEDEQYF; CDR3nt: TGTGCCAGCAGTTGGGGACAGGGAGAAGACGAGCAGTACTTC
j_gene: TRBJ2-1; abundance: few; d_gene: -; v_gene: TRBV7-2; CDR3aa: CASSSDRDNEQFF; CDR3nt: TGTGCCAGCAGCTCGGACCGGGACAATGAGCAGTTCTTC
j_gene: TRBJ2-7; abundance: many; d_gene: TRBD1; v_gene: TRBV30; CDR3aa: CAWSVPGTGVGYEQYF; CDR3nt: TGTGCCTGGAGTGTACCAGGGACAGGGGTTGGTTACGAGCAGTACTTC
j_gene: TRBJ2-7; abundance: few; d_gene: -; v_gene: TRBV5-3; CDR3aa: CASSPTNLYEQYF; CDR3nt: TGTGCCAGCAGCCCGACGAACCTATACGAGCAGTACTTC
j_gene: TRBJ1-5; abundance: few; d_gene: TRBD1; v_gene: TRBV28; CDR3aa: CASSLLRGDQPQHF; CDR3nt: TGTGCCAGCAGCCTTCTCAGGGGGGACCAGCCCCAGCATTTT
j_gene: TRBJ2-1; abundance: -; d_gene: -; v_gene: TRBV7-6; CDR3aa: CASSSSRRSNEQFF; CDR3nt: TGTGCCAGCAGCTCCTCCCGGCGGTCCAATGAGCAGTTCTTC
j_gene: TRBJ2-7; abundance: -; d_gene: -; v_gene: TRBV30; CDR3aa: CAWSVGFGNEQYF; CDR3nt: TGTGCCTGGAGTGTAGGCTTCGGGAACGAGCAGTACTTC
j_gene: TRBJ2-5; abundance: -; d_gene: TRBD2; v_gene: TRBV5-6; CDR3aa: CASSLMREGSETQYF; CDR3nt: TGTGCCAGCAGCTTGATGCGGGAGGGCTCCGAGACCCAGTACTTC
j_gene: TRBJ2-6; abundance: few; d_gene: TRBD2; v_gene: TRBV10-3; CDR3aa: CAVREGPSSGANVLTF; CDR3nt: TGTGCCGTGAGGGAGGGGCCTAGCTCTGGGGCCAACGTCCTGACTTTC
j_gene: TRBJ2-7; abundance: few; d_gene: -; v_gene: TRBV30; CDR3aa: CAWTFGGGAGEQYF; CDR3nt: TGTGCCTGGACCTTCGGAGGGGGCGCGGGCGAGCAGTACTTC
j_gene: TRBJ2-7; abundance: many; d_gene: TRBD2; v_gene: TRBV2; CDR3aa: CASSLTSGRSVEQYF; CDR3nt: TGTGCCAGCAGTTTGACTAGCGGGAGAAGCGTCGAGCAGTACTTC
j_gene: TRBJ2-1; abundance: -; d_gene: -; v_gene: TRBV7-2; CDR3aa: CASSPPKRDEQFF; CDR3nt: TGTGCCAGCAGCCCCCCCAAGCGGGATGAGCAGTTCTTC
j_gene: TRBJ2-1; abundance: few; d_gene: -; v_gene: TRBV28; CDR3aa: CASNAEGLSYNEQFF; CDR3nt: TGTGCCAGCAATGCGGAGGGCCTTTCCTACAATGAGCAGTTCTTC